Included here is one T cell receptor beta chain sequence, with context. The germline V gene encodes CDR1 LGHDT and CDR2 YNNKEL (reference sequence). The CDR3 consists of 18 residues. V was clipped by 0 bases and J by 8 bases; unmatched bases: 13. Clones were read by immunoSEQ multiplex PCR, and TCRdb kept only the in-frame ones, dropping some. The table includes approximately 300,000 clones, over 90% detected once. It was within 2 weeks before study entry that exposed participants met a COVID-19 case. This sample is drawn from a study of blood T cell repertoires in COVID-19. The chain joins TRBV3-1 (or the pseudogene TRBV3-2) to TRBJ2-1, with TRBD2 matching 10 bases. The clonotype comes from a woman between 25 and 40 years old who had been exposed to COVID-19. What was sequenced was PBMCs or T cells enriched from blood (not recorded which). Written as DNA, the CDR3 is TGTGCCAGCAGCCAAGATACCGGGCTAGCGGGGGCCGGGGATGAGCAGTTCTTC. Amino acids: CASSQDTGLAGAGDEQFF.